This T cell receptor beta chain was retrieved from a study of chemoradiotherapy in HPV16-positive cancers. Generated by immunoSEQ multiplex PCR, the TCRdb table keeps only in-frame clones and is missing some. The sample comprises about 22,000 clones, just under 75% of which are singletons, and 2% to 3% rests with the top ten. Germline CDR1 reads MNHNS; CDR2 reads SASEGT. The ends were cut back, 6 bases at V and 3 bases at J, with 3 bases in the middle. The CDR3 is 10 residues long. V and J are TRBV6-1 and TRBJ2-7; D is unclear. The specimen was collected from a patient who underwent chemoradiotherapy. The TCR sequence derives from a human donor with HPV-associated anogenital cancer. CDR3 nucleotides: TGTGCCAGCAGCAACTACGAGCAGTACTTC. It is translated as CASSNYEQYF.